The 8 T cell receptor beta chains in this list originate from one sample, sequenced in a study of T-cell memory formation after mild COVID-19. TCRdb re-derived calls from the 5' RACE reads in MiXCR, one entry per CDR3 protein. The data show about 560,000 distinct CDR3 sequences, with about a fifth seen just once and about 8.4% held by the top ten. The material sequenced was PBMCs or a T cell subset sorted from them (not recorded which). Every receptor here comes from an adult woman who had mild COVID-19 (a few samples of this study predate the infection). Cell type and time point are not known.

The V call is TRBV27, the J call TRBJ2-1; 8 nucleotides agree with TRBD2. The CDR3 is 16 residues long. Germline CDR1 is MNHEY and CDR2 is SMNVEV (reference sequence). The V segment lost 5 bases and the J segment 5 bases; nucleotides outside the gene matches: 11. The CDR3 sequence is CASSPEAGVLHNEQFF. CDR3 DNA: TGTGCCAGCAGTCCTGAAGCGGGAGTTCTTCACAATGAGCAGTTCTTC.

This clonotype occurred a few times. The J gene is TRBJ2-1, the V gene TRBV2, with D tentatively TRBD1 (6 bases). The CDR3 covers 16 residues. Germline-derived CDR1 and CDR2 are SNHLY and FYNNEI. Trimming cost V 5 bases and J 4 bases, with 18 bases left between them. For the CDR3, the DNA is TGTGCCAGCAGTACCCAGGGGCAACGGACGTACAATGAGCAGTTCTTC. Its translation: CASSTQGQRTYNEQFF.

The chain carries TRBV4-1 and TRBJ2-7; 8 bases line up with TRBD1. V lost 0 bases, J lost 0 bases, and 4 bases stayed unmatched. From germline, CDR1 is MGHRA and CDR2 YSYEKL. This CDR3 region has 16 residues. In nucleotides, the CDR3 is TGCGCCAGCAGCCAAGATACAGGGGGGAGCTCCTACGAGCAGTACTTC. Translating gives CASSQDTGGSSYEQYF.

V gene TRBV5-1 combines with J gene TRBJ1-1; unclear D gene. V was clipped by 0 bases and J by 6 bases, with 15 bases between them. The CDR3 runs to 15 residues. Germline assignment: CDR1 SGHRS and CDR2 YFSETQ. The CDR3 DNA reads TGCGCCAGCAGCTTGGGCGTTACGGTTGTCCCTGAAGCTTTCTTT. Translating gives CASSLGVTVVPEAFF.

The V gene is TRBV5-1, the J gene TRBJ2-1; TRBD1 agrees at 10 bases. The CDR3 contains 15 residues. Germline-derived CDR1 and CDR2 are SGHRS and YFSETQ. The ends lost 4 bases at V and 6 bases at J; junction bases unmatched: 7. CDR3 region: CASSPLGTGVNEQFF. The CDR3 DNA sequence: TGCGCCAGCAGCCCCCTGGGGACAGGGGTCAATGAGCAGTTCTTC.

DNA of the CDR3: TGCGCCAGCAGCGCCGGGACAGGCCCGAACACTGAAGCTTTCTTT. Translation: CASSAGTGPNTEAFF. This rearrangement joins TRBV5-1 to TRBJ1-1; 8 nucleotides align to TRBD1. V lost 4 bases to trimming and J lost 1 base; unmatched junction nucleotides: 6. Germline CDR1 and CDR2: SGHRS and YFSETQ. This CDR3 comprises 15 residues.

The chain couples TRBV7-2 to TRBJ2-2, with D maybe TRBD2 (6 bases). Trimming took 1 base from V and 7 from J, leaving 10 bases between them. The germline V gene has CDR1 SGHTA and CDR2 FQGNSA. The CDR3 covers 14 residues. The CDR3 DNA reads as TGTGCCAGCAGCTTAGTCCCGGGGGACGGGGAGCTGTTTTTT. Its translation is CASSLVPGDGELFF. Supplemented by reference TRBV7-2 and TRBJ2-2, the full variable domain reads GAGVSQSPSNKVTEKGKDVELRCDPISGHTALYWYRQSLGQGLEFLIYFQGNSAPDKSGLPSDRFSAERTGGSVSTLTIQRTQQEDSAVYLCASSLVPGDGELFFGEGSRLTVL.

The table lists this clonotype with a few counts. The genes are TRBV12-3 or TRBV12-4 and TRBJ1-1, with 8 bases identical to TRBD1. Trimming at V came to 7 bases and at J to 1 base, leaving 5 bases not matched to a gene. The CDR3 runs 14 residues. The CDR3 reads CASIMTGENTEAFF. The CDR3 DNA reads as TGTGCCAGCATTATGACAGGGGAGAACACTGAAGCTTTCTTT.